The rows below give T cell receptor beta chains drawn from one sample of a study of human T cells and chemical hapten exposure. Using its own MiXCR run on the RACE reads, TCRdb lists one record per CDR3 protein. The repertoire has around 200,000 distinct CDR3 sequences, 25% to 35% of them found once; the top ten carry about 2.8%. Sequencing used whole blood, obtained in connection with sensitization to the hapten diphenylcyclopropenone (DPC). Receptors were obtained from a woman in her 30s with alopecia areata. Some clones in this sample may be carry-over from other donors' samples. CDR3s include the opening cysteine and the closing phenylalanine or tryptophan. A D gene is named only where the DNA matches it firmly. Size is omitted from some rows. Given values are once, few, many or a class for expanded clones.

v_gene: TRBV7-2; abundance: -; j_gene: TRBJ1-5; d_gene: -; CDR3nt: TGTGCCAGCAGCTTAGTTTCCCAGCCCAATCAGCCCCAGCATTTT; CDR3aa: CASSLVSQPNQPQHF
v_gene: TRBV10-3; abundance: few; j_gene: TRBJ2-7; d_gene: -; CDR3nt: TGTGCCATCAGGCCTCCCGGGGAATACGAGCAGTACTTC; CDR3aa: CAIRPPGEYEQYF
v_gene: TRBV29-1; abundance: many; j_gene: TRBJ2-5; d_gene: -; CDR3nt: TGCAGCGTGGTGGACGGTTCAGGCCAAGAGACCCAGTACTTC; CDR3aa: CSVVDGSGQETQYF
v_gene: TRBV29-1; abundance: -; j_gene: TRBJ1-2; d_gene: -; CDR3nt: TGCAGCGTTGATCCTCCCGCCAACTATGGCTACACCTTC; CDR3aa: CSVDPPANYGYTF
v_gene: TRBV20-1; abundance: -; j_gene: TRBJ1-1; d_gene: -; CDR3nt: TGCAGTGCTAGAGTGGCGGGGAACACTGAAGCTTTCTTT; CDR3aa: CSARVAGNTEAFF
v_gene: TRBV3-1; abundance: -; j_gene: TRBJ2-7; d_gene: -; CDR3nt: TGTGCCAGCAGCCAAGATTGGGCAGGCTCCTACGAGCAGTACTTC; CDR3aa: CASSQDWAGSYEQYF
v_gene: TRBV5-1; abundance: -; j_gene: TRBJ2-6; d_gene: TRBD1; CDR3nt: TGCGCCAGCAGCTTGGCGGGACAGGGCTCTGGGGCCAACGTCCTGACTTTC; CDR3aa: CASSLAGQGSGANVLTF
v_gene: TRBV28; abundance: few; j_gene: TRBJ1-1; d_gene: -; CDR3nt: TGTGCCAGCGGCCCGGCTGAAGCTTTCTTT; CDR3aa: CASGPAEAFF
v_gene: TRBV20-1; abundance: few; j_gene: TRBJ1-1; d_gene: TRBD1; CDR3nt: TGCAGTGCTAGAGGGACAGGGGGTCGGGGCACTGAAGCTTTCTTT; CDR3aa: CSARGTGGRGTEAFF
v_gene: TRBV12-3/TRBV12-4; abundance: few; j_gene: TRBJ1-4; d_gene: -; CDR3nt: TGTGCCAGCAGTGCCCAGGCCTCAACTAATGAAAAACTGTTTTTT; CDR3aa: CASSAQASTNEKLFF
v_gene: TRBV6-1; abundance: few; j_gene: TRBJ1-1; d_gene: -; CDR3nt: TGTGCCAGCAGTGAAGGGTACAGGGCGGACACTGAAGCTTTCTTT; CDR3aa: CASSEGYRADTEAFF
v_gene: TRBV29-1; abundance: few; j_gene: TRBJ2-3; d_gene: TRBD2; CDR3nt: TGCAGCGTTTCCGGGACTAGCGGGACTAGCACAGATACGCAGTATTTT; CDR3aa: CSVSGTSGTSTDTQYF
v_gene: TRBV4-1; abundance: -; j_gene: TRBJ1-2; d_gene: -; CDR3nt: TGCGCCAGCAGCCACCCCCAGCGGAACCCTGGCTACACCTTC; CDR3aa: CASSHPQRNPGYTF
v_gene: TRBV20-1; abundance: -; j_gene: TRBJ1-4; d_gene: -; CDR3nt: TGCAGTGCTACCACAGGGTTGGTAGGTGAAAAACTGTTTTTT; CDR3aa: CSATTGLVGEKLFF
v_gene: TRBV12-2; abundance: -; j_gene: TRBJ1-4; d_gene: -; CDR3nt: TGTGCAAGTCGCTTAGCGCGAACGGGCCTGAGGGAACTGTTTTTT; CDR3aa: CASRLARTGLRELFF
v_gene: TRBV27; abundance: few; j_gene: TRBJ1-1; d_gene: TRBD1; CDR3nt: TGTGCCAGCAGAAGACAGGGGGACACTGAAGCTTTCTTT; CDR3aa: CASRRQGDTEAFF
v_gene: TRBV4-3; abundance: -; j_gene: TRBJ1-4; d_gene: -; CDR3nt: TGCGCCAGCAGCCAAGATATCAGGTTGGGTGAAAAACTGTTTTTT; CDR3aa: CASSQDIRLGEKLFF
v_gene: TRBV20-1; abundance: -; j_gene: TRBJ2-1; d_gene: TRBD2; CDR3nt: TGCAGTGCTTCCCTTGCGGGGGGCGGGGATGAGCAGTTCTTC; CDR3aa: CSASLAGGGDEQFF
v_gene: TRBV29-1; abundance: few; j_gene: TRBJ2-4; d_gene: -; CDR3nt: TGCAGCGTTGAAGAGCATCGACAGCAAGCCAAAAACATTCAGTACTTC; CDR3aa: CSVEEHRQQAKNIQYF
v_gene: TRBV11-1; abundance: -; j_gene: TRBJ1-3; d_gene: -; CDR3nt: TGTGCCAGCAGCTCCCCGACGGACTCTGGAAACACCATATATTTT; CDR3aa: CASSSPTDSGNTIYF
v_gene: TRBV6-2/TRBV6-3; abundance: few; j_gene: TRBJ1-5; d_gene: TRBD1; CDR3nt: TGTGCCAGCAGACCTACAGGGGGAAGGGGACAGCCCCAGCATTTT; CDR3aa: CASRPTGGRGQPQHF
v_gene: TRBV20-1; abundance: few; j_gene: TRBJ2-2; d_gene: -; CDR3nt: TGCAGTGCTAGGGCGGGGAGTGCGAACACCGGGGAGCTGTTTTTT; CDR3aa: CSARAGSANTGELFF
v_gene: TRBV12-3/TRBV12-4; abundance: -; j_gene: TRBJ2-7; d_gene: -; CDR3nt: TGTGCCAGCACGGAACAGGGTATGAACGAGCAGTACTTC; CDR3aa: CASTEQGMNEQYF
v_gene: TRBV7-2; abundance: few; j_gene: TRBJ1-2; d_gene: -; CDR3nt: TGTGCCAGCAGCCAGTTTCAGTCAGTCGGCTACACCTTC; CDR3aa: CASSQFQSVGYTF
v_gene: TRBV27; abundance: -; j_gene: TRBJ2-7; d_gene: TRBD1; CDR3nt: TGTGCCAGCAGTAGCATACAGGGGAAAGGCTACGAGCAGTACTTC; CDR3aa: CASSSIQGKGYEQYF
v_gene: TRBV7-7; abundance: many; j_gene: TRBJ1-1; d_gene: -; CDR3nt: TGTGCTAGCAGCTTAGCCCTGAACACTGAAGCTTTCTTT; CDR3aa: CASSLALNTEAFF
v_gene: TRBV28; abundance: -; j_gene: TRBJ1-1; d_gene: -; CDR3nt: TGTGGTACTCTATTGAACACTGAAGCTTTCTTT; CDR3aa: CGTLLNTEAFF
v_gene: TRBV14; abundance: -; j_gene: TRBJ1-5; d_gene: -; CDR3nt: TGTGCCAGCAGCCAAGATTTTAATCAGCCCCAGCATTTT; CDR3aa: CASSQDFNQPQHF
v_gene: TRBV7-2; abundance: -; j_gene: TRBJ1-4; d_gene: TRBD1; CDR3nt: TGTGCCAGCAGAACGGGACAGGGCGCAACTAATGAAAAACTGTTTTTT; CDR3aa: CASRTGQGATNEKLFF
v_gene: TRBV4-1; abundance: -; j_gene: TRBJ1-5; d_gene: -; CDR3nt: TGCGCCAGCAGCCAAGAATTAGTGAGCAATCAGCCCCAGCATTTT; CDR3aa: CASSQELVSNQPQHF
v_gene: TRBV20-1; abundance: few; j_gene: TRBJ1-5; d_gene: -; CDR3nt: TGCAGTGCTAGCGGGGGGAATCAGCCCCAGCATTTT; CDR3aa: CSASGGNQPQHF
v_gene: TRBV5-5; abundance: -; j_gene: TRBJ1-2; d_gene: TRBD1; CDR3nt: TGTGCCAGCAGCCTGGACAGGGGAGTAGCGGGCTACACCTTC; CDR3aa: CASSLDRGVAGYTF
v_gene: TRBV9; abundance: -; j_gene: TRBJ1-4; d_gene: -; CDR3nt: TGTGCCAGCAGCGCGGACACGACGGGGGAAAAACTGTTTTTT; CDR3aa: CASSADTTGEKLFF
v_gene: TRBV5-1; abundance: -; j_gene: TRBJ2-1; d_gene: -; CDR3nt: TGCGCCAGCAGCTCCCGGCTGGACCTCAATGAGCAGTTCTTC; CDR3aa: CASSSRLDLNEQFF
v_gene: TRBV10-3; abundance: -; j_gene: TRBJ2-6; d_gene: -; CDR3nt: TGTGCCATCAGTCGGGAGTCTGGGGCCAACGTCCTGACTTTC; CDR3aa: CAISRESGANVLTF
v_gene: TRBV20-1; abundance: -; j_gene: TRBJ1-4; d_gene: TRBD1; CDR3nt: TGCAGTGCTAGGATACTACAGGGGGCTGGCGAAAAACTGTTTTTT; CDR3aa: CSARILQGAGEKLFF
v_gene: TRBV29-1; abundance: few; j_gene: TRBJ2-1; d_gene: TRBD2; CDR3nt: TGCAGCGTTGCTTATCGCGGGAGGACTTACAATGAGCAGTTCTTC; CDR3aa: CSVAYRGRTYNEQFF
v_gene: TRBV29-1; abundance: few; j_gene: TRBJ2-5; d_gene: TRBD2; CDR3nt: TGCAGCGCCAACGGGGGGAGCCAAGAGACCCAGTACTTC; CDR3aa: CSANGGSQETQYF
v_gene: TRBV27; abundance: -; j_gene: TRBJ2-2; d_gene: -; CDR3nt: TGTGCCAGCGCGAACACCGGGGAGCTGTTTTTT; CDR3aa: CASANTGELFF
v_gene: TRBV28; abundance: -; j_gene: TRBJ2-3; d_gene: TRBD2; CDR3nt: TGTGCCAGCAGCCAATTAGGGACTAGCGGATTCAATACGCAGTATTTT; CDR3aa: CASSQLGTSGFNTQYF
v_gene: TRBV20-1; abundance: few; j_gene: TRBJ2-1; d_gene: -; CDR3nt: TGCAGTGCGACCCAACCAGGATTCAATGAGCAGTTCTTC; CDR3aa: CSATQPGFNEQFF
v_gene: TRBV28; abundance: -; j_gene: TRBJ2-5; d_gene: TRBD2; CDR3nt: TGTGCCAGGGAGCGACTAGCGGGAGTCCGGGAGACCCAGTACTTC; CDR3aa: CARERLAGVRETQYF
v_gene: TRBV29-1; abundance: -; j_gene: TRBJ2-5; d_gene: -; CDR3nt: TGCAGCGCACGACTAGTCGGGGAGACCCAGTACTTC; CDR3aa: CSARLVGETQYF
v_gene: TRBV28; abundance: few; j_gene: TRBJ2-3; d_gene: TRBD2; CDR3nt: TGTGCCAGTTCTAGCGGGGGGGCCGGGAACACAGATACGCAGTATTTT; CDR3aa: CASSSGGAGNTDTQYF
v_gene: TRBV7-3; abundance: -; j_gene: TRBJ1-4; d_gene: -; CDR3nt: TGTGCCAGCCGAAGTCCGGGTCTGGAAAAACTGTTTTTT; CDR3aa: CASRSPGLEKLFF
v_gene: TRBV7-7; abundance: -; j_gene: TRBJ2-5; d_gene: -; CDR3nt: TGTGCCAGCAGCTTTAGTTATCAAGAGACCCAGTACTTC; CDR3aa: CASSFSYQETQYF
v_gene: TRBV11-2; abundance: -; j_gene: TRBJ2-1; d_gene: -; CDR3nt: TGTGCCAGCAGCTTAGAGGTCGTCAATGAGCAGTTCTTC; CDR3aa: CASSLEVVNEQFF
v_gene: TRBV4-2; abundance: few; j_gene: TRBJ1-1; d_gene: TRBD1; CDR3nt: TGTGCCAGCAGCCAAGGAACAGGGGGCGTTTTGGACCCTGAAGCTTTCTTT; CDR3aa: CASSQGTGGVLDPEAFF
v_gene: TRBV4-1; abundance: -; j_gene: TRBJ2-7; d_gene: -; CDR3nt: TGCGCCAGCAGCCAAGGAGTGGGGGCCTCTTCCTACGAGCAGTACTTC; CDR3aa: CASSQGVGASSYEQYF
v_gene: TRBV29-1; abundance: -; j_gene: TRBJ2-7; d_gene: -; CDR3nt: TGCAGCGTTGAAACAGGGAAGTTCGACGAGCAGTACTTC; CDR3aa: CSVETGKFDEQYF
v_gene: TRBV7-2; abundance: -; j_gene: TRBJ2-1; d_gene: TRBD2; CDR3nt: TGTGCCAGCAGCTTAAAAGGAGACCGCGCGGGAGGGCCTTTTACCAATGAGCAGTTCTTC; CDR3aa: CASSLKGDRAGGPFTNEQFF
v_gene: TRBV9; abundance: few; j_gene: TRBJ1-2; d_gene: TRBD1; CDR3nt: TGTGCCAGCAGCGTGGGACAGATTAACTATGGCTACACCTTC; CDR3aa: CASSVGQINYGYTF
v_gene: TRBV2; abundance: once; j_gene: TRBJ2-5; d_gene: -; CDR3nt: TGTGCCAGCAGTGGGCAGAGACAAGAGACCCAGTACTTC; CDR3aa: CASSGQRQETQYF